Below are 18 T cell receptor beta chains sequenced from a single sample in a study of blood T cell repertoires in COVID-19 (dated by TCRdb to 2018 to 2020). Library preparation employed the immunoSEQ multiplex PCR assay. Entries here come from immuneACCESS through TCRdb and include only in-frame sequences with V and J called. Some clones fail to appear in such tables; in the studies checked, an unresolved V gene covers under half of the shortfall, and the cause of the remainder is unknown. The sample table lists under 250,000 clones, about 82% of them with a count of one. The ten top clones hold approximately 6.2% of the sample. Sequenced: peripheral blood. The receptors here all came from a woman aged 80 or older with COVID-19, enrolled during active disease.

The CDR3 loop reads CASSFGQGSYNEQFF. CDR3 bases: TGTGCCAGCAGCTTCGGACAGGGCTCCTACAATGAGCAGTTCTTC. The chain joins TRBV7-9 to TRBJ2-1; TRBD1 aligns across 8 bases. The V gene end was trimmed by 3 bases and the J gene end by 0 bases; junction bases not matched to a gene: 1. The CDR3 is 15 residues long. The germline gives CDR1 SEHNR, CDR2 FQNEAQ (reference sequence).

V gene TRBV5-1 combines with J gene TRBJ2-3; 13 nucleotides match TRBD2. Germline V gene sequence: CDR1 SGHRS, CDR2 YFSETQ. J was trimmed by 1 base and V by 4 bases; bases with no gene match: 6. The CDR3 runs 17 residues. The CDR3 region is CASSPGTSGDRTDTQYF. Written as DNA, the CDR3 is TGCGCCAGCAGCCCAGGGACTAGCGGGGACCGCACAGATACGCAGTATTTT.

The chain links TRBV10-3 to TRBJ1-4; TRBD1 matches 8 bases. The J segment lost 8 bases and the V segment lost 5 bases, leaving 4 bases of the junction unmatched. The CDR3 contains 13 residues. Germline assignment: CDR1 ENHRY and CDR2 SYGVKD. The CDR3 DNA reads as TGTGCCATCAGTCAGGGGGCGAGAGAAAAACTGTTTTTT. It encodes CAISQGAREKLFF.

The rearrangement joins TRBV4-1 to TRBJ1-1; D gene ambiguous. This CDR3 has 13 residues. Germline assignment: CDR1 MGHRA and CDR2 YSYEKL. Deletions cut 5 bases from V and 0 bases from J, with 7 bases between. This chain's CDR3 is CASSADMNTEAFF. The CDR3 DNA reads TGCGCCAGCAGCGCAGACATGAACACTGAAGCTTTCTTT.

The chain uses TRBV6-5 and TRBJ2-5; 14 positions agree with TRBD2. V trimming: 5 bases; J trimming: 5 bases; junction bases outside the gene matches: 4. Germline V gene sequence: CDR1 MNHEY, CDR2 SVGAGI. CDR3 length: 15 residues. The CDR3 nucleotides are TGTGCCAGCAGTCGGACTAGCGGGGGGTGGGAGACCCAGTACTTC. This codes for CASSRTSGGWETQYF.

This sequence joins TRBV5-4 and TRBJ2-2; TRBD2 aligns across 10 bases. CDR1 is SGHNT and CDR2 is YYREEE in the germline V gene (reference sequence). This CDR3 has 16 residues. Trimming removed 1 base from V and 5 bases from J; junction bases left unmatched: 5. CDR3 in DNA: TGTGCCAGCAGCTTGAAGCGGGGGGGCCTTACCGGGGAGCTGTTTTTT. Translating it yields CASSLKRGGLTGELFF.

The chain employs TRBV3-1 (or the pseudogene TRBV3-2) and TRBJ1-3, with 10 nucleotides matching TRBD1. CDR1 LGHDT and CDR2 YNNKEL come from the germline V gene (reference sequence). V was pared by 3 bases and J by 0 bases, with 5 bases of the junction left unmatched. This CDR3 has 17 residues. The CDR3 DNA sequence: TGTGCCAGCAGCCAGGGGGGACAGGGGATCTCTGGAAACACCATATATTTT. It yields the protein CASSQGGQGISGNTIYF.

A single count supports this clone. The junction departs from germline at one end; a sequencing error may be responsible. This same CDR3 is encoded by further DNA sequences in the sample. The chain uses TRBV9 and TRBJ2-5, with 14 nucleotides matching TRBD2. Germline CDR1 SGDLS, CDR2 YYNGEE. The CDR3 totals 16 residues. DNA for the CDR3: TGCGCCAGCAGCTCTGGGACTAGCGGGGGCTGGGAGACCCAGTACTTC. Amino acids: CASSSGTSGGWETQYF. Full variable domain (outside the CDR3, taken from reference TRBV9 and TRBJ2-5): DSGVTQTPKHLITATGQRVTLRCSPRSGDLSVYWYQQSLDQGLQFLIQYYNGEERAKGNILERFSAQQFPDLHSELNLSSLELGDSALYFCASSSGTSGGWETQYFGPGTRLLVL.

There are a few counts of this clone. The chain is built from TRBV18 and TRBJ1-1; no firm D call. Germline V gene lookup returns CDR1 KGHSH and CDR2 LQKENI. The length of the CDR3 is 16 residues. The V end lost 0 bases, the J end lost 0 bases, and 11 bases lay between the germline ends. CDR3 sequence reads: CASSPPVGPMNTEAFF. CDR3 sequence (DNA): TGTGCCAGCTCACCACCGGTGGGCCCAATGAACACTGAAGCTTTCTTT. The variable domain in full, with the rest retrieved from reference TRBV18 and TRBJ1-1, is NAGVMQNPRHLVRRRGQEARLRCSPMKGHSHVYWYRQLPEEGLKFMVYLQKENIIDESGMPKERFSAEFPKEGPSILRIQQVVRGDSAAYFCASSPPVGPMNTEAFFGQGTRLTVV.

A few counts support this clone. The chain links TRBV2 to TRBJ1-4, with 7 bases matching TRBD1. The CDR3 is 16 residues long. In germline, CDR1 is SNHLY, CDR2 FYNNEI. The ends lost 3 bases at V and 1 base at J; junction bases unmatched: 5. The CDR3, as DNA: TGTGCCAGCAGTGAGGGTCAGGGGGTAACTAATGAAAAACTGTTTTTT. Translation gives CASSEGQGVTNEKLFF.

The chain uses TRBV5-5 and TRBJ2-2; 11 positions agree with TRBD2. This CDR3 has 16 residues. CDR1 and CDR2 from the germline V gene are SGHKS and YYEKEE (reference sequence). V was pared by 3 bases and J by 1 base, with 2 bases of the junction left unmatched. DNA for the CDR3: TGTGCCAGCAGCTCCCTAGCGGGGGGGAACACCGGGGAGCTGTTTTTT. Its translation is CASSSLAGGNTGELFF.

This chain joins TRBV5-1 and TRBJ1-6, with TRBD1 as a possible D gene (5 bases). V was cut by 4 bases and J by 10 bases, with 18 bases left in between. The CDR3 is made up of 15 amino acids. Germline V CDR1 and CDR2: SGHRS, YFSETQ. The CDR3 reads CASSVWGGEGSPLHF. CDR3 sequence (DNA): TGCGCCAGCAGCGTTTGGGGAGGCGAGGGGTCACCCCTCCACTTT.

The rearrangement links TRBV11-2 to TRBJ1-1; 8 bases line up with TRBD1. The CDR3 length is 16 residues. CDR1 is SGHAT, CDR2 FQNNGV, per germline. J lost 2 bases, V lost 5 bases, and 10 bases had no gene match. CDR3 DNA: TGTGCCAGCAGCAGATTCCAGGGGGCTGGTAACACTGAAGCTTTCTTT. The encoded protein is CASSRFQGAGNTEAFF.

The chain couples TRBV19 to TRBJ1-5; TRBD1 might be the D (5 bases). CDR1 and CDR2 from the germline V gene are LNHDA and SQIVND (reference sequence). The CDR3 is 12 residues long. Between the trimmed V and J ends, which lost 8 bases and 3 bases, there was a span of 8 bases. DNA for the CDR3: TGTGCCAGTCGACAGAACAATCAGCCCCAGCATTTT. This sequence encodes CASRQNNQPQHF. Full variable domain (outside the CDR3, taken from reference TRBV19 and TRBJ1-5): DGGITQSPKYLFRKEGQNVTLSCEQNLNHDAMYWYRQDPGQGLRLIYYSQIVNDFQKGDIAEGYSVSREKKESFPLTVTSAQKNPTAFYLCASRQNNQPQHFGDGTRLSIL.

This chain joins TRBV13 and TRBJ1-1; D remains ambiguous. The V gene's germline CDR1 is PRHDT and CDR2 FYEKMQ (reference sequence). V shed 2 bases and J shed 0 bases, with 10 bases lying between them. The CDR3 length is 15 residues. The CDR3: CASSLSGPMNTEAFF. CDR3 DNA sequence: TGTGCCAGCAGCTTAAGCGGACCCATGAACACTGAAGCTTTCTTT.

The CDR3 DNA is TGTGCCAGCAGCTTAGGTAGAATGTCCTATGGCTACACCTTC. Residues: CASSLGRMSYGYTF. V and J are TRBV7-2 and TRBJ1-2; D uncertain. The CDR3 contains 14 residues. The germline V and J ends were trimmed by 1 base and 4 bases, with 10 bases remaining between them. The germline V gene has CDR1 SGHTA and CDR2 FQGNSA.

The V and J genes are TRBV6-5 and TRBJ2-7; maybe TRBD2 (6 bases). V lost 5 bases, J lost 2 bases, and 13 bases lay in between. The V gene's germline CDR1 is MNHEY and CDR2 SVGAGI. There are 14 residues in the CDR3. The CDR3 loop reads CASSPQEGAYEQYV. The CDR3 DNA is TGTGCCAGCAGTCCGCAGGAGGGAGCCTACGAGCAGTACGTC.

The CDR3 bases are TGTGCCAGCACTACTCGGGACAGTAGGAATTCACCCCTCCACTTT. Encoded protein: CASTTRDSRNSPLHF. The rearrangement joins TRBV6-5 to TRBJ1-6; 7 bases align to TRBD1. Germline lookup yields CDR1 MNHEY and CDR2 SVGAGI. Trimming removed 7 bases from V and 7 bases from J; junction bases left unmatched: 10. The CDR3 has 15 amino acids.